This paragraph covers one T cell receptor beta chain sequence. These data originate in a study of cytomegalovirus exposure and HLA in healthy donors. CDR1 and CDR2 from the germline V gene are SGHTA and FQGNSA. The germline V and J ends were trimmed by 5 bases and 7 bases, with 15 bases remaining between them. The CDR3 has 14 residues. Use of 60 Vbeta and 13 Jbeta primers characterized the PCR. TCRdb keeps only in-frame clones here, not all; method: immunoSEQ multiplex PCR. This table has around 92,000 clones, approximately 84% appearing once. Sample: PBMCs. The TCR sequence derives from a girl aged 2 to 10 in good health and CMV-seropositive. The chain couples TRBV7-2 to TRBJ1-3; D is perhaps TRBD1 (6 bases). Here the CDR3 reads CASSPPRQGNTIYF. The CDR3 nucleotides are TGTGCCAGCAGCCCCCCCAGGCAGGGGAACACCATATATTTT.